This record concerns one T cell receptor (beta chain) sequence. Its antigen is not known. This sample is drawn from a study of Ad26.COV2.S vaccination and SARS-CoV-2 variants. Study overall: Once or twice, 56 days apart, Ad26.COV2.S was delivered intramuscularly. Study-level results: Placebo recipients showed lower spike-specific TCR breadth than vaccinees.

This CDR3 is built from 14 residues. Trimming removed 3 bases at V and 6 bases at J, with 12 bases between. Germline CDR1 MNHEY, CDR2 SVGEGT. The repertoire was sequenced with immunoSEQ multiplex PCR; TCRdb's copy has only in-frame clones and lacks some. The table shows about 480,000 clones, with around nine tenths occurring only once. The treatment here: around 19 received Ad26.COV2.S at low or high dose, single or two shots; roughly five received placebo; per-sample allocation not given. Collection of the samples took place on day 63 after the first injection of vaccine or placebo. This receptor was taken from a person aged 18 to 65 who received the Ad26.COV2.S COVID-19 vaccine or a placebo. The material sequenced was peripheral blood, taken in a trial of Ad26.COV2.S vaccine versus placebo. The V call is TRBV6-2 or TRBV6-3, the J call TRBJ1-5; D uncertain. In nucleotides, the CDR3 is TGTGCCAGCAGTTATGAAGGGAATGCTCAGCCCCAGCATTTT. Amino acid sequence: CASSYEGNAQPQHF.